Included here is one TCR beta chain sequence, with context. Its antigen is as yet unknown. The entry originates in a study of regulatory and conventional T cells in RAG deficiency. Sequencing used immunoSEQ multiplex PCR; TCRdb keeps in-frame clones, though not all of them. The sample gives under 45,000 clones, around 76% of which show up once; around 3.6% is in the top ten. The CDR3 is 14 residues long. Germline V gene lookup returns CDR1 SGDLS and CDR2 YYNGEE. With 0 bases removed from V and 9 bases from J, the gap between germline ends came to 13 bases. Study-wide results and limits: These Omenn syndrome Treg sorts may hold peripherally activated cells instead. Omenn syndrome and CID/AS patients had about 110-fold fewer unique Treg TCR beta sequences, versus roughly 9.6-fold elsewhere.

Genomic DNA came from blood conventional CD4+ T cells gated CD25-low CD127-high. The data also belong to a second study, concerning regulatory T cells. Per that study: Amplification used 52 TRBV primers and 13 TRBJ primers.

The chain uses TRBV9 and TRBJ2-1; D remains unclear. Input material: CD4+ effector T cells sorted from blood. The sequence came from a human donor in good health. The CDR3 reads CASSVGLTASEQFF. The CDR3 DNA reads TGTGCCAGCAGCGTAGGTCTGACGGCGTCTGAGCAGTTCTTC.